This TCR beta chain was retrieved from a study of T cells in Graves' hyperthyroidism and ophthalmopathy. Thyroid ultrasound, orbital computed tomography, clinical symptoms, and serum thyroxine and TRAb underpinned diagnoses. Broader study findings: Most expanded thyroid clonotypes above 0.001 also appeared in blood.

On this clonotype: Antigen unknown.

Germline CDR1 is SGHRS and CDR2 is YFSETQ. This CDR3 is built from 19 residues. V was clipped by 0 bases and J by 0 bases, with 16 bases between them. Researchers amplified the TCR beta CDR3 regions from RNA transcripts. Using the HTBI primer set, a first-round RT-PCR was run on the TCR CDR3. TCRdb re-called the multiplex PCR reads through MiXCR, storing one row per CDR3 protein. This sample has hundreds of thousands of distinct CDR3 sequences, with roughly 45% found just once. Sequenced input: peripheral blood or thyroid tissue (not recorded which). The rearrangement links TRBV5-1 to TRBJ2-6, with D tentatively TRBD1 or TRBD2 (5 bases each). The TCR was taken from an adult man with Graves' disease, either hyperthyroidism or ophthalmopathy (not recorded which). The CDR3 sequence is CASSLGSGRRSSGANVLTF. In DNA form, the CDR3 reads TGCGCCAGCAGCTTGGGGTCGGGACGGAGGAGCTCTGGGGCCAACGTCCTGACTTTC.